What follows are 5 T cell receptor beta chains derived from one specimen sequenced in a study of vaccination effects on CD4 cells after COVID-19. Before sequencing, viral peptide pools were used by the ViraFEST assay to expand antigen-specific CD4+ T cells. At the end of 10 days of culture, CD4+ T cells were isolated. Participants were vaccinated with two doses of either the BNT162b2 or mRNA-1273 vaccine. Their antigen targets remain unknown. Sequencing was performed with immunoSEQ multiplex PCR; in TCRdb, only in-frame clones are kept and a portion is missing. The sample shows approximately 28,000 clones, over 70% of them seen only once. This material consisted of CD4+ T cells from PBMCs cultured with HCoV-229E spike peptides, taken after COVID-19 vaccination. Source of these receptors: a human donor who received a COVID-19 vaccine.

This chain links TRBV5-1 with TRBJ1-4; maybe TRBD1 (6 bases). The CDR3 is made up of 15 amino acids. Trimming left V 6 bases short and J 8 bases short, with 20 bases between. From germline, CDR1 is SGHRS and CDR2 YFSETQ. CDR3 DNA sequence: TGCGCCAGCAACCCTACGGGGGCAGGAAGAGAAAAACTGTTTTTT. Translating it yields CASNPTGAGREKLFF.

The chain couples TRBV5-1 to TRBJ2-6; a possible D gene is TRBD1 (7 bases). V dropped 0 bases and J dropped 0 bases, with 16 bases sitting between them. Germline V gene lookup returns CDR1 SGHRS and CDR2 YFSETQ. The CDR3 covers 19 residues. The CDR3 coding sequence is TGCGCCAGCAGCTTGGCAGGGGGGCAGGTCCGCTCTGGGGCCAACGTCCTGACTTTC. It encodes CASSLAGGQVRSGANVLTF.

The count of this clone is one. The rearrangement uses TRBV6-5 and TRBJ2-3; TRBD1 agrees at 8 bases. CDR1 and CDR2 from the germline V gene are MNHEY and SVGAGI. V lost 5 bases and J lost 5; bases outside the gene matches: 3. The length of the CDR3 is 13 residues. The CDR3 protein is CASSPGGVDTQYF. CDR3 nucleotide sequence: TGTGCCAGCAGTCCAGGGGGCGTAGATACGCAGTATTTT.

The chain employs TRBV18 and TRBJ2-1; 16 bases agree with TRBD2. The ends lost 2 bases at V and 7 bases at J; junction bases unmatched: 5. The germline CDR1 and CDR2 sequences are KGHSH and LQKENI. There are 17 residues in the CDR3. The CDR3 DNA sequence: TGTGCCAGCTCACCAGCGGGACTAGCGGGGGGGTTTAATGAGCAGTTCTTC. The encoded protein is CASSPAGLAGGFNEQFF.

This chain connects TRBV27 to TRBJ2-6; the D gene is possibly TRBD2 (5 bases). In germline, CDR1 is MNHEY, CDR2 SMNVEV (reference sequence). The CDR3 length is 15 residues. The germline V and J ends were trimmed by 6 bases and 0 bases, with 9 bases remaining between them. The CDR3 DNA reads TGTGCCAGCAGAGGAGGATTCTCTGGGGCCAACGTCCTGACTTTC. Its translation: CASRGGFSGANVLTF.